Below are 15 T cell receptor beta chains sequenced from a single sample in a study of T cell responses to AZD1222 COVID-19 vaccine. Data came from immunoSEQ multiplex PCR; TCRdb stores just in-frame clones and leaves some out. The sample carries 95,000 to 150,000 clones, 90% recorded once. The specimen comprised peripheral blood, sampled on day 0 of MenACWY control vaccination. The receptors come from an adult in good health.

Here the CDR3 reads CASSNTGIAVNTEAFF. The CDR3 bases are TGTGCCAGCAGTAACACAGGGATCGCGGTGAACACTGAAGCTTTCTTT. V gene TRBV28 combines with J gene TRBJ1-1, with D possibly matching TRBD1 (6 bases). V was clipped by 5 bases and J by 0 bases, with 16 bases between them. This CDR3 spans 16 amino acids. Germline CDR1 is MDHEN and CDR2 is SYDVKM.

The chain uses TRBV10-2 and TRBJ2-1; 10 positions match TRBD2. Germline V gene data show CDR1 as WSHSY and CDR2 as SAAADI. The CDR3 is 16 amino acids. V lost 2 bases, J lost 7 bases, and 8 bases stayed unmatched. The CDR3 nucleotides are TGCGCCAGCAGTGAGATTGCAGCGGGGGGGCGGAATGAGCAGTTCTTC. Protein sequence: CASSEIAAGGRNEQFF.

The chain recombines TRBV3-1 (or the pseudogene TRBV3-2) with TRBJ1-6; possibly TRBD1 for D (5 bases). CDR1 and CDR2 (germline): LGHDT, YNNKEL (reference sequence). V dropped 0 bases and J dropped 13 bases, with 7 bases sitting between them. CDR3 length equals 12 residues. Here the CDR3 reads CASSQERGPLHF. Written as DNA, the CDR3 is TGTGCCAGCAGCCAAGAAAGGGGTCCCCTCCACTTT.

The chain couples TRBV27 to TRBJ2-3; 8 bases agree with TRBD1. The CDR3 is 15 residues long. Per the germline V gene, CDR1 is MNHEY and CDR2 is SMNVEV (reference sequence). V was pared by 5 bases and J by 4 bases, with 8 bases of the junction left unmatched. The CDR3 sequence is CASSPGTGGPDTQYF. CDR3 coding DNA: TGTGCCAGCAGTCCGGGGACAGGCGGTCCAGATACGCAGTATTTT.

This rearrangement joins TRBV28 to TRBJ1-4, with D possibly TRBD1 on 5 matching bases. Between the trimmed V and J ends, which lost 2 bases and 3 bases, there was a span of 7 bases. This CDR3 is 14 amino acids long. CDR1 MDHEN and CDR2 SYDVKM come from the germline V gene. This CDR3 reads CASSLPRANEKLFF. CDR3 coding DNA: TGTGCCAGCAGTTTACCCAGGGCTAATGAAAAACTGTTTTTT.

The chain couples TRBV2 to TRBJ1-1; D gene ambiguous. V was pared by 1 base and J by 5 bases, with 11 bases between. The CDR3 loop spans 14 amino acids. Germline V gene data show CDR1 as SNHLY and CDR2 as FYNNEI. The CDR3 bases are TGTGCCAGCAGTGAAGTACAGCGAAAGACTGAAGCTTTCTTT. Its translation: CASSEVQRKTEAFF.

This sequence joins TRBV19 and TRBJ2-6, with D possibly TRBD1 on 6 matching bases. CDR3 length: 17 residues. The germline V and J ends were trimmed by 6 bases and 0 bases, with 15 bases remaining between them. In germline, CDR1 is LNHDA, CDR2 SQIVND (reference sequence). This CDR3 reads CASRSGQLSSGANVLTF. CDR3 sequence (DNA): TGTGCCAGTAGGTCCGGACAGCTTTCCTCTGGGGCCAACGTCCTGACTTTC.

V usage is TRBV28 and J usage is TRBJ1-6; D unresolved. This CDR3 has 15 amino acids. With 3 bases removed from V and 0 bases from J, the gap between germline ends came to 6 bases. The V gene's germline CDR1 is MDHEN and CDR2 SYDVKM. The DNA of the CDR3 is TGTGCCAGCAGTTTGGATTTCTCCTATAATTCACCCCTCCACTTT. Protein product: CASSLDFSYNSPLHF.

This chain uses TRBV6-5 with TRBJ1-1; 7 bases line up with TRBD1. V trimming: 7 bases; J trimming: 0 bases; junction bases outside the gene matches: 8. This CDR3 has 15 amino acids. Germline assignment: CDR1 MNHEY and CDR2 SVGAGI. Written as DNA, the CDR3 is TGTGCCAGCAATTCGGGACAGACTATGAACACTGAAGCTTTCTTT. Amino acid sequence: CASNSGQTMNTEAFF.

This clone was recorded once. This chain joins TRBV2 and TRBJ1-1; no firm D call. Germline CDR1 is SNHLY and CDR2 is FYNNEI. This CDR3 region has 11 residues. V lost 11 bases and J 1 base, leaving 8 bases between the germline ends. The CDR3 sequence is CACLENTEAFF. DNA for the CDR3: TGTGCCTGCCTCGAGAACACTGAAGCTTTCTTT.

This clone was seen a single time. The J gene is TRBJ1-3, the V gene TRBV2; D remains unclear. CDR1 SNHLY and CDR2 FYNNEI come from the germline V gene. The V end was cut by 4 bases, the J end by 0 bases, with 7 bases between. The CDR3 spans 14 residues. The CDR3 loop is CASSAEVSGNTIYF. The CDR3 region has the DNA TGTGCCAGCAGTGCGGAAGTCTCTGGAAACACCATATATTTT.

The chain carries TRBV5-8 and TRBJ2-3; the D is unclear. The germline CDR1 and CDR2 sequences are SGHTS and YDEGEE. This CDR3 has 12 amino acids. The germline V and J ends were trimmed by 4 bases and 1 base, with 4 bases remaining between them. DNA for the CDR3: TGTGCCAGCAGCCCCCGCACAGATACGCAGTATTTT. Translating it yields CASSPRTDTQYF.

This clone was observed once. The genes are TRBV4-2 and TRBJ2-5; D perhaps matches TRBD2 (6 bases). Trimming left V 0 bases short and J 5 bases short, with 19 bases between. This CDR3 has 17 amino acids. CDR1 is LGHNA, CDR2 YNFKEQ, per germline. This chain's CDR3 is CASSQEGGQGGAETQYF. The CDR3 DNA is TGTGCCAGCAGCCAAGAGGGTGGGCAGGGAGGTGCGGAGACCCAGTACTTC.

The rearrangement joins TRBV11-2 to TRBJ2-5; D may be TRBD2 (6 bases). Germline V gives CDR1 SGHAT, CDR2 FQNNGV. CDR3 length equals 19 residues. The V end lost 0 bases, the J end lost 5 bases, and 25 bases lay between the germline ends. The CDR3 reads CASSLDGGYGLAPGETQYF. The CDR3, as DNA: TGTGCCAGCAGCTTAGACGGAGGGTACGGTCTAGCGCCTGGGGAGACCCAGTACTTC.

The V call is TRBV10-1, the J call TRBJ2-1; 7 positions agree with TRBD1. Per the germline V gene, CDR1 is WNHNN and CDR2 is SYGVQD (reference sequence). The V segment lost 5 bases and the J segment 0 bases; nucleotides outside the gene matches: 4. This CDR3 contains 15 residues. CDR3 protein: CASSRTGSSYNEQFF. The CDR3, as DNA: TGCGCCAGCAGTCGGACAGGTAGCTCCTACAATGAGCAGTTCTTC.